Listed here are 32 T cell receptor beta chains from one sample, sequenced in a study of blood T cell repertoires in COVID-19. Some clones are missing from TCRdb's copy, which holds only in-frame ones; the method was immunoSEQ multiplex PCR. The sample comprises 350,000 to 400,000 clones, approximately 90% of which are singletons, and 1.2% rests with the top ten. The sample taken for sequencing was PBMCs or T cells enriched from blood (not recorded which). Receptors originate from a woman aged 18-29 years who had recovered from COVID-19.

This chain connects TRBV7-6 to TRBJ1-2, with no clear D. CDR1 is SGHVS and CDR2 is FNYEAQ in the germline V gene. CDR3 length: 13 residues. Trimming removed 3 bases at V and 6 bases at J, with 11 bases between. As DNA, the CDR3 is TGTGCCAGCAGCTTGAGGCTATTAGATGGCTACACCTTC. Translation gives CASSLRLLDGYTF.

The rearrangement links TRBV20-1 to TRBJ2-5, with D maybe TRBD1 (6 bases). Germline CDR1 DFQATT, CDR2 SNEGSKA (reference sequence). The CDR3 has 14 residues. Deletions cut 3 bases from V and 5 bases from J, with 16 bases between. The CDR3 loop is CSASRGHKGETQYF. The CDR3 DNA is TGCAGTGCTAGTCGGGGACACAAAGGGGAGACCCAGTACTTC.

The V and J genes are TRBV6-5 and TRBJ2-1; 9 bases match TRBD1. The ends lost 7 bases at V and 8 bases at J; junction bases unmatched: 6. The CDR3 spans 13 residues. In germline, CDR1 is MNHEY, CDR2 SVGAGI. Written as DNA, the CDR3 is TGTGCCAGCAAGGACAGGGGATCGGATGAGCAGTTCTTC. It specifies CASKDRGSDEQFF.

The chain couples TRBV10-3 to TRBJ1-4, with 11 nucleotides matching TRBD1. V shed 10 bases, J shed 3 bases, and the junction held 10 bases outside the gene matches. The V gene's germline CDR1 is ENHRY and CDR2 SYGVKD. The CDR3 is 16 residues long. CDR3 loop: CATRTGGKGANEKLFF. The DNA of the CDR3 is TGTGCCACCCGGACAGGGGGCAAAGGGGCTAATGAAAAACTGTTTTTT.

This chain links TRBV30 with TRBJ1-2; TRBD1 agrees at 7 bases. Trimming cost V 2 bases and J 2 bases; bases outside gene matches: 8. The germline CDR1 and CDR2 sequences are GTSNPN and SVGIG (reference sequence). This CDR3 contains 15 residues. In nucleotides, the CDR3 is TGTGCCTGGAGTTCCCTCCTCAGGGGGAACTATGGCTACACCTTC. Translating gives CAWSSLLRGNYGYTF.

This clone was counted many times. The chain carries TRBV2 and TRBJ1-3; a weak D match, TRBD1 (6 bases). The CDR3 runs 15 residues. Trimming took 6 bases from V and 1 from J, leaving 13 bases between them. CDR1 is SNHLY, CDR2 FYNNEI, per germline. CDR3 protein: CASSPTGNSGNTIYF. The CDR3 DNA sequence: TGTGCCAGCAGCCCTACAGGGAATTCTGGAAACACCATATATTTT. The complete variable domain, with remaining parts taken from reference TRBV2 and TRBJ1-3, reads EPEVTQTPSHQVTQMGQEVILRCVPISNHLYFYWYRQILGQKVEFLVSFYNNEISEKSEIFDDQFSVERPDGSNFTLKIRSTKLEDSAMYFCASSPTGNSGNTIYFGEGSWLTVV.

The V gene is TRBV29-1, the J gene TRBJ2-5; the D gene is possibly TRBD2 (5 bases). Trimming took 5 bases from V and 0 from J, leaving 13 bases between them. This CDR3 has 14 residues. Germline V CDR1 and CDR2: SQVTM, ANQGSEA. The CDR3 reads CSVLAGGYQETQYF. For the CDR3, the DNA is TGCAGCGTTCTGGCGGGTGGGTACCAAGAGACCCAGTACTTC.

The chain has TRBV24-1 and TRBJ2-1; TRBD1 matches 8 bases. This CDR3 contains 15 residues. V gave up 0 bases and J gave up 7 bases; unmatched junction bases: 4. Germline CDR1 is KGHDR and CDR2 is SFDVKD. The CDR3 spells CATSDLPGGLNEQFF. The CDR3 DNA is TGTGCCACCAGTGATTTGCCAGGGGGCTTGAATGAGCAGTTCTTC.

The chain combines TRBV5-6 with TRBJ2-5; 8 bases line up with TRBD2. Trimming at V came to 6 bases and at J to 4 bases, leaving 5 bases not matched to a gene. The CDR3 loop spans 13 amino acids. Per germline, CDR1 SGHDT and CDR2 YYEEEE. The CDR3 nucleotides read TGTGCCAGCACCTACGGGGGGGGAGAGACCCAGTACTTC. Amino acid sequence: CASTYGGGETQYF.

Only a few counts were recorded for this clone. The genes are TRBV19 and TRBJ1-6; 8 bases fit TRBD1. CDR1 LNHDA and CDR2 SQIVND come from the germline V gene (reference sequence). CDR3 length: 15 amino acids. With V trimmed by 5 bases and J by 10 bases, 10 bases remained unmatched. The CDR3 coding sequence is TGTGCCAGTAGTTTCCAACAGGGGGACGGGTCACCCCTCCACTTT. It codes for CASSFQQGDGSPLHF.

V and J are TRBV15 and TRBJ2-7, with a possible D match to TRBD2 (7 bases). Germline-derived CDR1 and CDR2 are LNHNV and YYDKDF (reference sequence). Trimming removed 0 bases at V and 5 bases at J, with 14 bases between. CDR3 length equals 15 residues. The DNA for the CDR3 is TGTGCCACCAGCAGAGATGGCGGGGGCAAGGACGAGCAGTACTTC. Its protein product is CATSRDGGGKDEQYF.

The gene calls are TRBV6-5 and TRBJ1-1, with TRBD1 as a possible D gene (5 bases). Per the germline V gene, CDR1 is MNHEY and CDR2 is SVGAGI. The CDR3 loop spans 15 amino acids. V dropped 4 bases and J dropped 1 base, with 13 bases sitting between them. CDR3 sequence: CASSLPGLPNTEAFF. The CDR3 DNA is TGTGCCAGCAGTTTGCCGGGACTACCGAACACTGAAGCTTTCTTT.

V usage is TRBV7-3 and J usage is TRBJ2-1; 7 positions agree with TRBD2. The CDR3 totals 14 residues. Germline V CDR1 and CDR2: SGHTA, FQGTGA. Losses at the gene ends were 5 bases for V and 5 bases for J; bases not matched to a gene: 6. The CDR3 is CASSPPGLDNEQFF. The DNA of the CDR3 is TGTGCCAGCAGCCCCCCAGGACTAGACAATGAGCAGTTCTTC.

V is TRBV6-5 and J is TRBJ2-7; D gene ambiguous. CDR1 is MNHEY, CDR2 SVGAGI, per germline. The CDR3 spans 15 residues. V was pared by 0 bases and J by 0 bases, with 9 bases between. The CDR3 DNA reads as TGTGCCAGCAGTTACTCGTACCCGAGCTCCTACGAGCAGTACTTC. Translated, it gives CASSYSYPSSYEQYF.

In the case of this clone: The identical CDR3 is also encoded by other nucleotide sequences in the sample. The chain uses TRBV2 and TRBJ2-1; 11 positions match TRBD2. Per the germline V gene, CDR1 is SNHLY and CDR2 is FYNNEI. The CDR3 runs 13 residues. V shed 8 bases, J shed 4 bases, and the junction held 1 base outside the gene matches. Here the CDR3 DNA reads TGTGCCAGCGGGACTAGCGGATACAATGAGCAGTTCTTC. Its protein is CASGTSGYNEQFF.

This clone has just a few counts. This chain joins TRBV10-1 and TRBJ1-4, with 7 bases fitting TRBD1. This CDR3 comprises 14 residues. Germline trimming cut 5 bases from V and 5 bases from J; bases unmatched to any gene: 5. Germline CDR1 WNHNN, CDR2 SYGVQD (reference sequence). This CDR3 is CASSPGQKNEKLFF. CDR3 sequence (DNA): TGCGCCAGCAGTCCGGGACAGAAAAATGAAAAACTGTTTTTT.

V and J are TRBV9 and TRBJ2-7, with a tentative D call TRBD2 (5 bases). The germline CDR1 and CDR2 sequences are SGDLS and YYNGEE. The germline V and J ends were trimmed by 2 bases and 1 base, with 10 bases remaining between them. This CDR3 spans 14 amino acids. The CDR3 DNA reads as TGTGCCAGCAGCGTGGATGAGCGGTCCTACGAGCAGTACTTC. Protein: CASSVDERSYEQYF.

This chain joins TRBV15 and TRBJ1-5, with D possibly TRBD1 on 5 matching bases. V was cut by 4 bases and J by 2 bases, with 15 bases left in between. This CDR3 is built from 16 residues. CDR1 LNHNV and CDR2 YYDKDF come from the germline V gene (reference sequence). CDR3 sequence (DNA): TGTGCCACCAGCAATGGGGGGAGGGGCGGCAATCAGCCCCAGCATTTT. Its protein is CATSNGGRGGNQPQHF. Drawing the rest from reference TRBV15 and TRBJ1-5, the complete variable domain is DAMVIQNPRYQVTQFGKPVTLSCSQTLNHNVMYWYQQKSSQAPKLLFHYYDKDFNNEADTPDNFQSRRPNTSFCFLDIRSPGLGDTAMYLCATSNGGRGGNQPQHFGDGTRLSIL.

This clone was seen just once. This chain joins TRBV10-2 and TRBJ2-5, with TRBD1 identical over 9 bases. This CDR3 contains 15 residues. Germline lookup yields CDR1 WSHSY and CDR2 SAAADI. J gave up 5 bases and V 7 bases, and 11 bases lay outside the gene matches. The DNA for the CDR3 is TGCGCCAGCACCTTTGGACAGGGGCGAGGGGAGACCCAGTACTTC. Its translation: CASTFGQGRGETQYF.

In this sample, this clone turned up a few times. V usage is TRBV12-3 or TRBV12-4 and J usage is TRBJ1-2; no firm D call. V lost 8 bases and J 4 bases, leaving 11 bases between the germline ends. This CDR3 contains 12 residues. The CDR3: CASGQLLYGYTF. For the CDR3, the DNA is TGTGCCAGCGGGCAGCTCCTCTATGGCTACACCTTC.

The genes are TRBV27 and TRBJ1-4; 11 bases are a match to TRBD1. The trim removed 5 bases at V and 8 bases at J, leaving 13 bases unmatched. The CDR3 runs to 17 residues. The V gene's germline CDR1 is MNHEY and CDR2 SMNVEV (reference sequence). The CDR3 DNA sequence: TGTGCCAGCAGTCTCCGGGACAGGGGGGCCCCCAAAGAAAAACTGTTTTTT. Its protein is CASSLRDRGAPKEKLFF. The full variable domain, with the rest looked up from reference TRBV27 and TRBJ1-4, is EAQVTQNPRYLITVTGKKLTVTCSQNMNHEYMSWYRQDPGLGLRQIYYSMNVEVTDKGDVPEGYKVSRKEKRNFPLILESPSPNQTSLYFCASSLRDRGAPKEKLFFGSGTQLSVL.

V and J are TRBV11-3 and TRBJ2-1; 9 bases match TRBD1. This CDR3 comprises 15 residues. Per germline, CDR1 SGHNT and CDR2 YENEEA. Losses at the gene ends were 5 bases for V and 9 bases for J; bases not matched to a gene: 11. The CDR3 sequence: CASSPTGGASVEQFF. Written as DNA, the CDR3 is TGTGCCAGCAGCCCAACAGGGGGCGCATCGGTTGAGCAGTTCTTC.

The chain recombines TRBV10-2 with TRBJ1-1; unclear D gene. The CDR3 runs to 13 residues. Germline V lookup: CDR1 WSHSY, CDR2 SAAADI. Trimming left V 7 bases short and J 4 bases short, with 13 bases between. This CDR3 is CASNFGGSTEAFF. CDR3 in DNA: TGCGCCAGCAATTTCGGAGGGAGCACTGAAGCTTTCTTT.

This clone was seen more than once but under ten times. This chain uses TRBV30 with TRBJ1-2, with D unclear. The ends were cut back, 0 bases at V and 3 bases at J, with 8 bases in the middle. CDR3 size: 13 residues. Germline lookup yields CDR1 GTSNPN and CDR2 SVGIG (reference sequence). The CDR3 reads CAWSVRGYYGYTF. In nucleotides, the CDR3 is TGTGCCTGGAGTGTACGAGGTTACTATGGCTACACCTTC.

The rearrangement links TRBV19 to TRBJ1-6, with D hard to call. The CDR3 covers 16 residues. Trimming removed 5 bases at V and 5 bases at J, with 16 bases between. Germline CDR1 is LNHDA and CDR2 is SQIVND (reference sequence). In nucleotides, the CDR3 is TGTGCCAGTAGTGTTCAGGTGGCGCAAGATAATTCACCCCTCCACTTT. The encoded protein is CASSVQVAQDNSPLHF.

The chain joins TRBV6-5 to TRBJ1-1; D unresolved. V lost 0 bases, J lost 8 bases, and 16 bases lay in between. Germline V lookup: CDR1 MNHEY, CDR2 SVGAGI. The CDR3 is 15 amino acids. The CDR3 region has the DNA TGTGCCAGCAGTTACTCTTCGCCCCCGTCTAGGGAAGCTTTCTTT. Translated, it gives CASSYSSPPSREAFF.

The rearrangement joins TRBV19 to TRBJ1-2; TRBD1 matches at 7 bases. Germline assignment: CDR1 LNHDA and CDR2 SQIVND (reference sequence). V lost 6 bases and J lost 4; bases outside the gene matches: 5. CDR3 length: 13 amino acids. In DNA, the CDR3 is TGTGCCAGTAGGGCGCAGGGGGGCTATGGCTACACCTTC. It specifies CASRAQGGYGYTF.

V and J are TRBV7-9 and TRBJ2-3; 7 bases map to TRBD1. The CDR3 has 15 amino acids. The V segment lost 4 bases and the J segment 4 bases; nucleotides outside the gene matches: 8. CDR1 and CDR2 from the germline V gene are SEHNR and FQNEAQ (reference sequence). CDR3 residues: CASSSTGNVADTQYF. The CDR3 DNA follows: TGTGCCAGCAGCTCGACAGGGAACGTCGCAGATACGCAGTATTTT.

The gene calls are TRBV5-6 and TRBJ1-2; D may be TRBD1 (5 bases). Germline V gives CDR1 SGHDT, CDR2 YYEEEE. Trimming stripped 2 bases from V and 7 bases from J, with 12 bases between. The CDR3 loop spans 13 amino acids. CDR3: CASSFPGPLGYTF. CDR3 DNA: TGTGCCAGCAGCTTCCCAGGGCCCCTTGGCTACACCTTC.

This rearrangement joins TRBV18 to TRBJ1-5; no clear D gene. Germline V lookup: CDR1 KGHSH, CDR2 LQKENI. Trimming removed 3 bases at V and 6 bases at J, with 9 bases between. The CDR3 consists of 13 residues. The CDR3 reads CASSPRAGQPQHF. The CDR3, as DNA: TGTGCCAGCTCACCGCGGGCGGGTCAGCCCCAGCATTTT.

The V call is TRBV28, the J call TRBJ1-1, with 9 bases matching TRBD1. V lost 7 bases, J lost 5 bases, and 11 bases stayed unmatched. This CDR3 contains 15 residues. CDR1 is MDHEN, CDR2 SYDVKM, per germline. The CDR3 nucleotides are TGTGCCAGCATCCCGATCACAGGGGGCTTAACTGAAGCTTTCTTT. As protein: CASIPITGGLTEAFF. The variable domain in full, completed from reference TRBV28 and TRBJ1-1, reads DVKVTQSSRYLVKRTGEKVFLECVQDMDHENMFWYRQDPGLGLRLIYFSYDVKMKEKGDIPEGYSVSREKKERFSLILESASTNQTSMYLCASIPITGGLTEAFFGQGTRLTVV.

V usage is TRBV6-2 or TRBV6-3 and J usage is TRBJ1-1, with D perhaps TRBD1 (6 bases). The V end lost 2 bases, the J end lost 7 bases, and 11 bases lay between the germline ends. This CDR3 spans 13 amino acids. Per germline, CDR1 MNHEY and CDR2 SVGEGT. This CDR3 reads CASSYRRGGEAFF. The CDR3 region has the DNA TGTGCCAGCAGTTACAGGAGGGGGGGTGAAGCTTTCTTT.